This T cell receptor beta chain was sequenced during a study of OX40 agonist ivuxolimab in advanced cancers. This table comes from immunoSEQ multiplex PCR, and its TCRdb copy is limited to in-frame clones, with some not included. Of around 35,000 clones in the sample, roughly 87% were seen once. Only a few counts were recorded for this clone. The sample has other DNA sequences that encode this CDR3 too. V shed 3 bases and J 3 bases; nucleotides not matched to a gene: 5. The CDR3 is made up of 14 amino acids. CDR1 and CDR2 (germline): GTSNPN, SVGIG (reference sequence). This sequence originates from an adult with an advanced solid tumor such as melanoma, head and neck, liver or kidney cancer. The chain links TRBV30 to TRBJ2-7, with 10 positions matching TRBD1. The source material was CD4+ or CD8+ T cells sorted from blood, sampled in a trial of the OX40 agonist ivuxolimab. The DNA of the CDR3 is TGTGCCTGGAGGTTCGGGACAGGGGACTACGAGCAGTACTTC. It encodes CAWRFGTGDYEQYF.